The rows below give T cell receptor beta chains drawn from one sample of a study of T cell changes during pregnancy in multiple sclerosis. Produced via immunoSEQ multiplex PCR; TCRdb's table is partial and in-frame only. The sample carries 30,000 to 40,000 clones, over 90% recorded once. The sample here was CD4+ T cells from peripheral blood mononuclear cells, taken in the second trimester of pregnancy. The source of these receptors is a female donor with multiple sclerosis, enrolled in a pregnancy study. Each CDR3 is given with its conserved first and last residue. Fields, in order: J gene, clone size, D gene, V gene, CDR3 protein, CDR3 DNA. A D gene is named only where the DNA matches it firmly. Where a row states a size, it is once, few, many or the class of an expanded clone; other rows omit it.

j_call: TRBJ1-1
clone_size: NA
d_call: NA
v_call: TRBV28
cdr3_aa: CASSRGARSVTEAFF
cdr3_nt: TGTGCCAGCAGTCGTGGGGCCAGAAGTGTCACTGAAGCTTTCTTT

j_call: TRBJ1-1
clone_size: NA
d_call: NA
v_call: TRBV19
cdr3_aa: CASSMDPGGDTEAFF
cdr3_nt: TGTGCCAGTAGTATGGATCCCGGGGGGGACACTGAAGCTTTCTTT

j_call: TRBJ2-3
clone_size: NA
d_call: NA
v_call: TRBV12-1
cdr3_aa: CASSLLAGGPFGTDTQYF
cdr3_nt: TGTGCCAGCAGCTTACTAGCGGGAGGGCCGTTTGGCACAGATACGCAGTATTTT

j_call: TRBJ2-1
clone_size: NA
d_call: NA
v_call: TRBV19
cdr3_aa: CASSIRTTKHNEQFF
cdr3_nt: TGTGCCAGTAGTATCCGAACAACCAAACACAATGAGCAGTTCTTC

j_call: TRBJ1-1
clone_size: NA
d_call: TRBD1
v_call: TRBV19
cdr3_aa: CASRMTGSTEAFF
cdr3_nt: TGTGCCAGTAGAATGACAGGGAGCACTGAAGCTTTCTTT

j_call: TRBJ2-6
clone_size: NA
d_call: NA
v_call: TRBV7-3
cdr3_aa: CASSLLGANVLTF
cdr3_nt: TGTGCCAGCAGCTTACTTGGGGCCAACGTCCTGACTTTC

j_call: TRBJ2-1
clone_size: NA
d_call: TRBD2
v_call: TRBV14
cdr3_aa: CASSSGGSYNEQFF
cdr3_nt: TGTGCCAGCTCTTCCGGGGGGAGTTACAATGAGCAGTTCTTC

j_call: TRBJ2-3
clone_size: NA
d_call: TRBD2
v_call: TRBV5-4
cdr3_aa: CASSPPLAGGTDTQYF
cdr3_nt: TGTGCCAGCAGCCCTCCCCTAGCGGGGGGGACAGATACGCAGTATTTT

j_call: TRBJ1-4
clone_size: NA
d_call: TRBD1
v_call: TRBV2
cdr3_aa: CASRKGGPRGRNEKLFF
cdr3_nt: TGTGCCAGCAGGAAAGGGGGCCCCAGGGGGCGGAATGAAAAACTGTTTTTT

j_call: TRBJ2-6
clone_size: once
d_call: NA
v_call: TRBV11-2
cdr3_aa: CASSPGGQWAGANVLTF
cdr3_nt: TGTGCCAGCAGCCCCGGAGGACAGTGGGCTGGGGCCAACGTCCTGACTTTC

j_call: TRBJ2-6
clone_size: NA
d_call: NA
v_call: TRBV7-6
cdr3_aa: CASSFLGARGANVLTF
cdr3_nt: TGTGCCAGCAGCTTTCTGGGGGCGCGTGGGGCCAACGTCCTGACTTTC

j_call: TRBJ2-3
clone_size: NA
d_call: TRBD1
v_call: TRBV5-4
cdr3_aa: CASSSGQHSTDTQYF
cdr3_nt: TGTGCCAGCAGCTCGGGACAGCACAGCACAGATACGCAGTATTTT

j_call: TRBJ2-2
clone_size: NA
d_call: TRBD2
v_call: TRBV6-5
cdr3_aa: CASSRTSGRGELFF
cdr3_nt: TGTGCCAGCAGCCGAACTAGCGGACGCGGGGAGCTGTTTTTT

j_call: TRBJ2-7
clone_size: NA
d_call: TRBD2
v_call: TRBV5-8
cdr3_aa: CASSETSGGAYEQYF
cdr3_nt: TGTGCCAGCAGCGAGACTAGCGGGGGGGCGTACGAGCAGTACTTC

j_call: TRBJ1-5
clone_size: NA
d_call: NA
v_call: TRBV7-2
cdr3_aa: CASAGGSGNQPQHF
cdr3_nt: TGTGCCAGCGCGGGGGGGTCGGGCAATCAGCCCCAGCATTTT

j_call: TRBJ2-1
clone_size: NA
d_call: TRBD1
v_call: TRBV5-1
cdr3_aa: CASSLGRGLQVGTGEQFF
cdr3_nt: TGCGCCAGCAGCTTGGGGAGAGGCCTCCAGGTAGGGACAGGTGAGCAGTTCTTC

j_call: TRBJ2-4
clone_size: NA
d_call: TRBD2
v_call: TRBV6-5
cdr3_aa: CASSSPVGGDKNIQYF
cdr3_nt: TGTGCCAGCAGTTCCCCCGTGGGGGGGGACAAAAACATTCAGTACTTC

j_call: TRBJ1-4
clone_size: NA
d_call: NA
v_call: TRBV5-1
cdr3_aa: CASSLTGNNEKLFF
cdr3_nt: TGCGCCAGCAGCTTAACAGGGAATAATGAAAAACTGTTTTTT

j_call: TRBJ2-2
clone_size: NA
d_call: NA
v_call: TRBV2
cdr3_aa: CASRREPTGELFF
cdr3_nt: TGTGCCAGCAGGAGGGAACCCACCGGGGAGCTGTTTTTT

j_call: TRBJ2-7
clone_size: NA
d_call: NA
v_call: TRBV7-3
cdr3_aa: CASSLTATTHSYEQYF
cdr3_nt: TGTGCCAGCAGCTTAACGGCGACTACCCACTCCTACGAGCAGTACTTC

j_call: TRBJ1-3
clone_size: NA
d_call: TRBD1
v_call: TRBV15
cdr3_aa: CATSSGGSGNTIYF
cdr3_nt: TGTGCCACCTCCTCAGGGGGCTCTGGAAACACCATATATTTT

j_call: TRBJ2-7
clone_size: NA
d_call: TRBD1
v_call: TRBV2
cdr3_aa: CASRGQARGEQYF
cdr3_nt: TGTGCCAGCAGGGGACAGGCCAGGGGCGAGCAGTACTTC